The present entry profiles one TCR beta chain with its context. It lacks a known antigen. One base away there is no much larger clone; base qualities are not given. The data originate from a study of blood T cells in healthy people across ages (dated by TCRdb to between 2015 and 2017). Concerning the study at large: In model experiments, roughly one uniquely barcoded TCR beta cDNA molecule per two T cells was captured by template switching. The study measured age-related changes in TCR beta repertoire diversity using deep sequencing normalized with unique cDNA molecular identifiers. The donors were split into four age groups: young (average roughly 15 years), middle-aged (39), aged (over 55) and long-lived (roughly 86). Donors of different ages were randomly distributed across sequencing lanes to avoid experimental bias. Using the same blood draw, the study looked at two additional independent replicas of 1 million unique cDNA reads for two donors, one aged 18 to 29 and the other aged 80 or older.

What the research found in general, with its limitations: Estimates of total diversity from one million sequenced T cells were regarded as lower bounds and underestimates. Conclusive comparison of naive and antigen-experienced compartments was prevented by the profiling of bulk unsorted PBMCs. Compared with the aged group, the long-lived group had more naive CD4+ T cells, fewer expanded clones and increased TCR diversity, suggesting age selection. There was a strong correlation between observed TCR beta diversity and the percentage of naive T cells measured by flow cytometry. Because the CMV infection status of the donors was unknown, age-related changes in expanded clonotypes may potentially have been confounded. Observed TCR beta diversity per million T cells fell roughly linearly with age, and a significant reduction was already apparent by age roughly 40.

The CDR3 runs 12 residues from the cysteine to the phenylalanine. Solely the CDR3 DNA is kept, with 36 bases framed from the first base. Ends trimmed: V by 5 bases, J by 6 bases; bases unmatched to a gene: 3. Sequences SQVTM (CDR1) and ANQGSEA (CDR2) are obtained from the germline V gene. Library preparation used 5' RACE. The instrument was an Illumina HiSeq 2500. A second 7 to 11 cycle PCR used a sample-barcoded 5' primer and a J-beta primer mix. A template-switch 5' adaptor carrying 12 random nucleotides introduced a unique molecular identifier onto each TCR beta cDNA molecule. Each sample yielded at least 2.5 million CDR3-containing paired-end reads. All of the RNA was converted into first-strand cDNA using the Mint cDNA synthesis kit, with a TRBC-specific oligonucleotide serving as the primer. Following uracil-DNA glycosylase treatment, all cDNA underwent a first 18-cycle PCR with the universal primers M1SS and BC2_uni_R. For the original study's pipeline: For normalization, 1 million high-quality reads, each with a distinct molecular identifier, were randomly selected from each sample. Reads sharing molecular identifiers were discarded rather than binned into consensus sequences. MiTCR, run with a Q25 quality threshold and the strictest error-elimination algorithm, handled CDR3 identification, clonotype clustering and error correction. Lower-bound total TCR beta diversity was estimated with a nonparametric unseen species model using Euler transformation. TCRdb applied fastp at Q25 and MiXCR to the public reads, then kept only in-frame beta chains. Duplicate CDR3 protein sequences are folded into a single record with the most common DNA and genes. TCRdb's processing, not the authors', yielded these V and J calls. The sample yields roughly 830,000 distinct CDR3 sequences; 55% to 65% were counted once. Clones ranked in the top ten supply about a quarter of the sample.

Donors were a few dozen systemically healthy Caucasian individuals from Russia aged roughly 6 to 90 years. Each donor gave about 9.7 milliliters of peripheral blood, drawn into EDTA-treated Vacutainer tubes. Ficoll-Paque density-gradient centrifugation was used to isolate PBMCs, with at least 6.5 million per sample. Total RNA, at least 6 micrograms per sample, was extracted from PBMCs with Trizol reagent. For every donor, flow cytometry on a PBMC aliquot measured the percentage of naive CD45RAhigh/CD27high T cells. The TCR was taken from a man aged 30 to 39 in good health. The material sequenced was blood. The sequence joins TRBV29-1 to TRBJ1-2, and 10 bases in between align with TRBD1. The CDR3 region: CSVTGTGDGYTF. The nucleotides read TGCAGCGTTACCGGGACAGGGGATGGCTACACCTTC.